Listed below are T cell receptor beta chains from one sample, sequenced in a study of response to subunit inactivated influenza vaccine. From the RT-PCR reads, TCRdb called clonotypes with MiXCR, one entry per CDR3 protein. The sample includes hundreds of thousands of distinct CDR3 sequences, 7.6% of them seen just once. The sequencing here drew on PBMCs from blood, taken less than 25 months after vaccination. All receptors derive from a man aged 50 to 75 who received an inactivated influenza vaccine. The CDR3 runs from the conserved cysteine through the conserved F or W. A row's size may be missing; if present it is once, few, many or a size class.

V gene,J gene,clone size,CDR3 protein
TRBV27,TRBJ2-7,.,CASSTGTGVYYEQYF
TRBV4-2,TRBJ2-7,many,CASSQRSGLANEQYF
TRBV24-1,TRBJ1-2,many,CATSDSYGGTGDLYYGYTF
TRBV6-5,TRBJ2-1,few,CASSRAGGEQFF
TRBV5-1,TRBJ1-6,many,CASSLGQNNSPLHF
TRBV27,TRBJ2-4,few,CASSARTGGGKNIQYF
TRBV5-1,TRBJ1-5,few,CASTDPGSNQPQHF
TRBV29-1,TRBJ1-2,many,CSVEVQEGTNYGYTF
TRBV5-1,TRBJ2-3,.,CASSLSGMSTDTQYF
TRBV9,TRBJ1-5,many,CASSVGVGENQPQHF
TRBV30,TRBJ2-5,few,CAWSRRERETQYF
TRBV29-1,TRBJ2-5,many,CSVDRPQGETQYF
TRBV10-3,TRBJ2-3,few,CAISESLAGTRDRGGTDTQYF
TRBV4-2,TRBJ2-2,many,CASSYQDGHGELFF
TRBV20-1,TRBJ2-7,.,CSARVDTGTGRIEQYF
TRBV20-1,TRBJ2-7,many,CSAQGQLTYEQYF
TRBV10-3,TRBJ2-1,many,CAIRTSGTYNEQFF
TRBV30,TRBJ2-7,.,CAWSVAELSYEQYF
TRBV4-3,TRBJ2-4,many,CASSHAGTRAKNIQYF
TRBV20-1,TRBJ2-1,few,CSVTGARYNEQFF
TRBV6-6,TRBJ2-7,.,CASSYSRLHYEQYF
TRBV20-1,TRBJ2-1,.,CSARDSGLYNEQFF
TRBV5-1,TRBJ1-1,.,CASSLSRQLNTEAFF
TRBV5-8,TRBJ2-5,few,CASSFEMAEYQETQYF
TRBV29-1,TRBJ1-2,many,CSVDAGNHGYTF
TRBV10-3,TRBJ2-2,few,CAISETSGRNTGELFF
TRBV4-1,TRBJ2-1,few,CASRLGQGDNEQFF
TRBV7-6,TRBJ2-7,few,CASSLVGRGAGVYEQYF
TRBV5-1,TRBJ1-2,few,CASSLARGRDGYTF
TRBV4-3,TRBJ2-5,.,CASSQGSTGGWETQYF
TRBV9,TRBJ2-7,few,CASSLVRGRVHEQYF
TRBV27,TRBJ2-7,many,CASSPRFSRTYEQYF
TRBV6-2/TRBV6-3,TRBJ2-7,.,CASSSGAIRYF
TRBV11-1,TRBJ2-1,.,CASSANRENEQFF
TRBV10-3,TRBJ2-2,few,CAIRDPAGTGELFF
TRBV20-1,TRBJ2-1,few,CSASDYEQFF
TRBV12-3/TRBV12-4,TRBJ1-1,few,CASSSDSRSDMNTEAFF
TRBV11-2,TRBJ2-2,many,CASRKTGGANTGELFF